This TCR beta chain was documented in a study of blood T cells in healthy people across ages (dated by TCRdb to between 2014 and 2016). Context from the whole study: In model experiments, template switching captured roughly one uniquely barcoded TCR beta cDNA molecule for every two T cells. The study measured age-related changes in TCR beta repertoire diversity using deep sequencing normalized with unique cDNA molecular identifiers. The donors were split into four age groups: young (average 16 years), middle-aged (roughly 40), aged (62) and long-lived (over 75). Donors of different ages were randomly distributed across sequencing lanes to avoid experimental bias. For two donors (one aged 18 to 29 and one aged 80 or older), the study analyzed two additional independent replicas of 1 million unique cDNA reads from the same blood draw. Beyond this particular receptor, the publication reports: Compared with the aged group, more naive CD4+ T cells, fewer expanded clones and increased TCR diversity were shown by the long-lived group, suggesting age selection. Estimates of total diversity from one million sequenced T cells were regarded as lower bounds and underestimates. A strong correlation was found between observed TCR beta diversity and the percentage of naive T cells measured by flow cytometry. Conclusive comparison of naive and antigen-experienced compartments was prevented by the profiling of bulk unsorted PBMCs. Because donor CMV infection status was unknown, age-related changes in expanded clonotypes were potentially confounded. As age increased, observed TCR beta diversity per million T cells dropped in a roughly linear way, and a significant reduction was already evident by age roughly 36.

The junction shows trimming of 5 bases on V and 2 bases on J, and the gene matches do not reach 13 bases of it. In the germline V gene (reference sequence), CDR1 corresponds to DFQATT and CDR2 to SNEGSKA. There are 19 amino acids in the CDR3, from cysteine to phenylalanine inclusive. Of all the DNA, just the CDR3 is kept, 57 bases in frame from base 1. The donors were some 36 Caucasian individuals from Russia, aged roughly 6 to 100 years, who were systemically healthy. Each donor gave around 9.8 milliliters of peripheral blood, collected into EDTA-treated Vacutainer tubes. Ficoll-Paque density-gradient centrifugation was used to isolate PBMCs, with at least 7 million obtained per sample. Total RNA was extracted from PBMCs with Trizol reagent, with at least 5.5 micrograms obtained per sample. For every donor, flow cytometry on a PBMC aliquot measured the percentage of naive CD45RAhigh/CD27high T cells.

Library preparation employed 5' RACE. The listed sequencing device is Illumina HiSeq 2500. A second PCR of 7 to 11 cycles was performed with a sample-barcoded 5' primer and a J-beta primer mix. Each TCR beta cDNA molecule received a unique molecular identifier from a template-switch 5' adaptor carrying 12 random nucleotides. At least 2.5 million CDR3-containing paired-end reads were obtained from each sample. First-strand cDNA was synthesized from all RNA with the Mint cDNA synthesis kit, primed by a TRBC-specific oligonucleotide. Following uracil-DNA glycosylase treatment, a first 18-cycle PCR with universal primers M1SS and BC2_uni_R was performed on all cDNA. In the source study's methods: For normalization, 1 million high-quality reads, each with a distinct molecular identifier, were randomly selected from each sample. Reads with shared molecular identifiers were discarded instead of being binned into consensus sequences. CDR3 identification, clonotype clustering and error correction used MiTCR with a Q25 quality threshold and the strictest error-elimination algorithm. A nonparametric unseen species model using Euler transformation provided a lower-bound estimate of total TCR beta diversity. Clones were called with MiXCR by TCRdb after fastp trimmed the public reads at Q25, and only in-frame beta chains were retained. Rows are combined by CDR3 protein, so each entry shows the most common genes and DNA. The V and J calls and clone size are TCRdb's, not the authors'. The sample contains roughly 1.5 million distinct CDR3 sequences, 35% to 45% of them found a single time. Under 5% of the sample is held by the ten biggest clonotypes.

Comment on this clonotype: Its cognate antigen has yet to be identified. One base away there is no much larger clone; base qualities are not given.

This sequence uses TRBV20-1 and TRBJ2-1, with 15 bases matching TRBD2. The specimen sequenced was blood. This sequence originates from a woman aged 18-29 years in good health. The DNA sequence reads TGCAGTGCTTCGACAGTCCCCGGGACTAGCGGGAGGACCTACAATGAGCAGTTCTTC. Its protein reads: CSASTVPGTSGRTYNEQFF.